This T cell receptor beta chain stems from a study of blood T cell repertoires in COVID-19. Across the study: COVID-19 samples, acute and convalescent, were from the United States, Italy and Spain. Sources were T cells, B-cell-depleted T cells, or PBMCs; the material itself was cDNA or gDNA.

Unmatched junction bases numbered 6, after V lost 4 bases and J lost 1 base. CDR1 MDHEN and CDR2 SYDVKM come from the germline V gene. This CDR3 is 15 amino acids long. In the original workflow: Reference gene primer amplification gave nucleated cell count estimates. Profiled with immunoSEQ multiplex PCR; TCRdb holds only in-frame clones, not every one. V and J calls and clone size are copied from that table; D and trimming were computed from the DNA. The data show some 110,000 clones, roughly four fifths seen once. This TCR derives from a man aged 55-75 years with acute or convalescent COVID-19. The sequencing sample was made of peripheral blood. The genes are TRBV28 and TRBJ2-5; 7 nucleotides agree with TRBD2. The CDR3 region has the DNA TGTGCCAGCAGTTCGGTCTCGGGAGGCCAAGAGACCCAGTACTTC. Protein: CASSSVSGGQETQYF.